The 17 T cell receptor beta chains given below trace back to one sample, sequenced in a study of T cells in women clearing cervical HPV infection. Produced via immunoSEQ multiplex PCR; TCRdb's table is partial and in-frame only. The ten most abundant clones cover about 5% of a sample with roughly 40,000 clones. Sequencing was done on a sample of blood buffy coat. The source of these receptors is a woman aged 18-70 years with a cervical HPV16 infection that either progressed to CIN3+ or cleared (not recorded which).

About this clone: The read stops 3 residues short of the end of the CDR3; the missing end is completed from the germline J gene. The gene calls are TRBV10-3 and TRBJ1-2, with D possibly being TRBD1 (6 bases). Between the trimmed V and J ends, which lost 4 bases and 3 bases, there was a span of 12 bases. The length of the CDR3 is 14 residues. The germline CDR1 and CDR2 sequences are ENHRY and SYGVKD. The CDR3 spells CAISVGGQDYGYTF. Partial CDR3 DNA: TGTGCCATCAGTGTGGGGGGGCAGGACTATGGC.

CDR3 in amino acids: CASRDRDRSYEQYF. CDR3 DNA (partial): TGTGCCAGCCGGGATCGGGACAGGAGCTACGAG. The V call is TRBV5-4, the J call TRBJ2-7; 8 bases agree with TRBD1. The read finishes 3 residues shy of the CDR3 end, and the germline J gene is used to complete it. This CDR3 has 14 residues. Trimming removed 7 bases from V and 3 bases from J; junction bases left unmatched: 9. Germline V gene data show CDR1 as SGHNT and CDR2 as YYREEE (reference sequence).

A word on this clone: The read ends 3 residues early relative to the CDR3; the germline J gene fills the gap. This sequence joins TRBV20-1 and TRBJ2-3, with 8 bases aligning to TRBD2. The junction had 10 bases not matched to a gene; V was cut back by 6 bases and J by 5 bases. The CDR3 has 14 amino acids. Germline loops: CDR1 DFQATT, CDR2 SNEGSKA (reference sequence). The CDR3 sequence is CSASPPGGLDTQYF. Incomplete CDR3 DNA: TGCAGTGCCTCCCCCCCGGGGGGGTTAGATACG.

The CDR3 sequence is CASSLQGTSQSYEQYF. CDR3 bases read: TGCGCCAGCAGCCTCCAAGGGACTAGCCAGTCCTACGAG. The chain couples TRBV5-1 to TRBJ2-7; 9 nucleotides align to TRBD2. The CDR3 end is not reached by the read, which stops 3 residues before it; the germline J gene fills it in. J lost 1 base, V lost 4 bases, and 9 bases had no gene match. From germline, CDR1 is SGHRS and CDR2 YFSETQ. The length of the CDR3 is 16 residues.

Regarding this clone: The CDR3 end falls 3 residues outside the read, so it is completed with the germline J gene. The genes are TRBV6-2 or TRBV6-3 and TRBJ2-7; D call uncertain. This CDR3 has 13 residues. V was clipped by 6 bases and J by 2 bases, with 11 bases between them. Looked up from germline, CDR1 is MNHEY and CDR2 is SVGEGT. Incomplete CDR3 DNA: TGTGCCAGCAGCTCGAGACACCCCTACGAG. As protein: CASSSRHPYE. The full CDR3 protein is CASSSRHPYEQYF.

The CDR3 DNA, read in part, is TGTGCCAGCAGTACTACTAGCGGCTCGGGCAATGAG. Translating it yields CASSTTSGSGNE. Given in full, the CDR3 is CASSTTSGSGNEQFF. The chain employs TRBV2 and TRBJ2-1; 8 bases map to TRBD2. Coverage ceases 3 residues before the CDR3 finishes, and the germline J gene fills in the end. From germline, CDR1 is SNHLY and CDR2 FYNNEI. CDR3 length: 15 amino acids. J gave up 6 bases and V 5 bases, and 9 bases lay outside the gene matches.

As to this clone: The sequence runs out 3 residues before the end of the CDR3; the remainder is reconstructed from the germline J gene. Additional DNA sequences in this sample encode the identical CDR3. The chain recombines TRBV5-1 with TRBJ1-1; no clear D gene. V lost 0 bases and J lost 1, with 10 bases in between. This CDR3 spans 15 amino acids. The germline V gene encodes CDR1 SGHRS and CDR2 YFSETQ. The CDR3 bases that were read are TGCGCCAGCAGCTTGGACGGCAGGCCGAACACTGAA. As protein: CASSLDGRPNTE. Given in full, the CDR3 is CASSLDGRPNTEAFF.

As concerns this clone: The read halts 3 residues ahead of the CDR3 end, with the missing end drawn from the germline J gene. This sequence joins TRBV6-1 and TRBJ2-1, with 10 bases matching TRBD1. CDR1 and CDR2 from the germline V gene are MNHNS and SASEGT. J was trimmed by 4 bases and V by 4 bases; bases with no gene match: 4. The CDR3 contains 15 residues. CDR3 loop: CASSGRDRGYNEQFF. The part of the CDR3 DNA that was read is TGTGCCAGCAGTGGCCGGGACAGGGGATACAATGAG.

In regard to this clone: The read gets to within 3 residues of the CDR3 end, and the germline J gene fills in the rest. V and J are TRBV5-4 and TRBJ2-3; the match to TRBD1 covers 7 bases. The J segment lost 8 bases and the V segment lost 2 bases, leaving 5 bases of the junction unmatched. The CDR3 contains 13 residues. Per the germline V gene, CDR1 is SGHNT and CDR2 is YYREEE (reference sequence). CDR3 sequence: CASSLTGVGTQYF. The part of the CDR3 DNA that was read is TGTGCCAGCAGCTTAACAGGGGTGGGTACG.

A remark on this clone: Read data end 3 residues before the CDR3 end; the end is taken from the germline J gene. This rearrangement joins TRBV11-1 to TRBJ2-7; 7 bases fit TRBD1. The CDR3 contains 13 residues. After removal of 1 base from V and 6 bases from J, the junction contained 3 bases not matched to a gene. CDR1 and CDR2 from the germline V gene are SGHAT and FQDESV (reference sequence). The part of the CDR3 DNA that was read is TGTGCCAGCAGCTTAGATAGACAGGGCGAG. This encodes CASSLDRQGE. The whole CDR3 protein reads CASSLDRQGEQYF.

Note on this clone: From the germline J gene comes the end of the CDR3, since the read stops 3 residues before it. V usage is TRBV12-5 and J usage is TRBJ1-2; D remains unclear. CDR3 size: 12 residues. Germline CDR1 reads LGHNT; CDR2 reads FRNRAP. CDR3 bases read: TGTGCTAGTGGTTTGGTAGGGTCCGGC. Its protein is CASGLVGSG. The full CDR3 sequence reads CASGLVGSGYTF.

As to this clone: The observed sequence ends 3 residues before the CDR3 terminus, with the missing tail filled in from the germline J gene. The chain joins TRBV28 to TRBJ2-2; D may be TRBD1 (6 bases). Germline V gene data show CDR1 as MDHEN and CDR2 as SYDVKM. This CDR3 is 16 amino acids long. V shed 4 bases and J shed 4 bases, with 16 bases lying between them. Incomplete CDR3 DNA: TGTGCCAGCAGTTCTGCCCAACACAGGGCCACCGGGGAG. Translated: CASSSAQHRATGE. The whole CDR3 sequence is CASSSAQHRATGELFF.

CDR3 sequence: CASSPTGDNEQFF. Partial CDR3 DNA: TGTGCCAGCAGCCCTACAGGGGACAATGAG. This chain uses TRBV2 with TRBJ2-1, with 7 bases fitting TRBD1. The read ends 3 residues shy of where the CDR3 ends; the end is completed using the germline J gene. The CDR3 runs 13 residues. V gave up 6 bases and J gave up 5 bases; unmatched junction bases: 4. CDR1 and CDR2 (germline): SNHLY, FYNNEI. Supplemented by reference TRBV2 and TRBJ2-1, the full variable domain reads EPEVTQTPSHQVTQMGQEVILRCVPISNHLYFYWYRQILGQKVEFLVSFYNNEISEKSEIFDDQFSVERPDGSNFTLKIRSTKLEDSAMYFCASSPTGDNEQFFGPGTRLTVL.

In regard to this clone: Sequencing ends 3 residues short of the CDR3 end; the germline J gene provides the rest. The chain uses TRBV5-6 and TRBJ1-1; no firm D call. The CDR3 runs to 12 residues. Germline V lookup: CDR1 SGHDT, CDR2 YYEEEE. Trimming cost V 2 bases and J 3 bases, with 5 bases left between them. The part of the CDR3 DNA that was read is TGTGCCAGCAGCTTCGGGGACACTGAA. Amino acid sequence: CASSFGDTE. The whole CDR3 sequence is CASSFGDTEAFF.

With regard to this clone: Read coverage stops 3 residues before the CDR3 terminus; the germline J gene supplies the remainder. The chain joins TRBV5-1 to TRBJ2-1; 9 bases agree with TRBD1. Germline assignment: CDR1 SGHRS and CDR2 YFSETQ. Unmatched junction bases numbered 3, after V lost 0 bases and J lost 5 bases. The CDR3 totals 15 residues. Incomplete CDR3 DNA: TGCGCCAGCAGCTTGGAACAGGGGGCCGACAATGAG. Its translation is CASSLEQGADNE. The complete CDR3 sequence is CASSLEQGADNEQFF.

Details on this clone: Sequencing ends 3 residues short of the CDR3 end; the germline J gene provides the rest. This rearrangement joins TRBV5-1 to TRBJ2-1; the match to TRBD2 covers 12 bases. CDR1 is SGHRS, CDR2 YFSETQ, per germline. Losses at the gene ends were 3 bases for V and 8 bases for J; bases not matched to a gene: 9. This CDR3 is 16 amino acids long. CDR3 DNA (partial): TGCGCCAGCAGCTCAACCCTAGCGGGGGGGCGGGATGAG. It codes for CASSSTLAGGRDE. The full CDR3 sequence reads CASSSTLAGGRDEQFF. Based on the CDR3 plus reference TRBV5-1 and TRBJ2-1, the full variable domain is KAGVTQTPRYLIKTRGQQVTLSCSPISGHRSVSWYQQTPGQGLQFLFEYFSETQRNKGNFPGRFSGRQFSNSRSEMNVSTLELGDSALYLCASSSTLAGGRDEQFFGPGTRLTVL.

A remark on this clone: With the read ending 3 residues before the CDR3 end, the germline J gene is used to fill in that end. The rearrangement uses TRBV5-4 and TRBJ2-2; D remains unclear. Germline V gene lookup returns CDR1 SGHNT and CDR2 YYREEE (reference sequence). Trimming took off 2 bases at V and 2 bases at J, with 7 bases between the two ends. The CDR3 has 14 residues. The CDR3 is CASSLITNTGELFF. The part of the CDR3 DNA that was read is TGTGCCAGCAGCTTAATAACTAACACCGGGGAG.